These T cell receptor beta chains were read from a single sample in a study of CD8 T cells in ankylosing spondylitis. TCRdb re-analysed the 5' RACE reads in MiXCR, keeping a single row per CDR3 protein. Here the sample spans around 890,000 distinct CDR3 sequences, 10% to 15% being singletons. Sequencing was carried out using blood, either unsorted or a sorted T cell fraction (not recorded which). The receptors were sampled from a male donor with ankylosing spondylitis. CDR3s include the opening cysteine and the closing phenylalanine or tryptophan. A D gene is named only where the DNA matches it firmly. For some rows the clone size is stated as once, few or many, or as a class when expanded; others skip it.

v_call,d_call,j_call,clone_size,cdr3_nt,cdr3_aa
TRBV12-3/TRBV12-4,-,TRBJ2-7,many,TGTGCCAGCAGTTTAGGGTACGGCTCCTACGAGCAGTACTTC,CASSLGYGSYEQYF
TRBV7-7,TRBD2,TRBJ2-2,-,TGTGCTAGCAGTCTAAGACTAGCGTCCATGGGGGAGCTGTTTTTT,CASSLRLASMGELFF
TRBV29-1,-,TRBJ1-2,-,TGCAGCGTTGAAGAATCGGTTACAGCGGGCTATGGCTACACCTTC,CSVEESVTAGYGYTF
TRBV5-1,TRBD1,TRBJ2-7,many,TGTGCCAGCAGCCTGCCGGGACAGGGTTCCGAGCAGTACTTC,CASSLPGQGSEQYF
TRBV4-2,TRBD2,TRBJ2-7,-,TGTGCCAGCAGCCAAGGCCCCCTCACTAGCGGGACATCCTACGAGCAGTACTTC,CASSQGPLTSGTSYEQYF
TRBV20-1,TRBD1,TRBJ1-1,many,TGCAGTGCCCCTAGACAGGGTAGAGGGACTGAAGCTTTCTTT,CSAPRQGRGTEAFF
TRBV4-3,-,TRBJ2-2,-,TGCGCCAGCAGCCAAGATCTACGCCTGAACACCGGGGAGCTGTTTTTT,CASSQDLRLNTGELFF
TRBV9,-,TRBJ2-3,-,TGTGCCAGCAGCGTTATGACTAGCACAGATACGCAGTATTTT,CASSVMTSTDTQYF
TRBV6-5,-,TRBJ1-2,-,TGTGCCAGCAGTTACTCAAGGGGCGTCGCATCGAACTATGGCTACACCTTC,CASSYSRGVASNYGYTF
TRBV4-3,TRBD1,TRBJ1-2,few,TGCGCCAGCAGCCAAGTTCGGCCGGACAGGGTGGATGGCTACACCTTC,CASSQVRPDRVDGYTF
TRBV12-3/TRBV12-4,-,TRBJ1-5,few,TGTGCCAGCAGCCCCGGGACACACAATCAGCCCCAGCATTTT,CASSPGTHNQPQHF
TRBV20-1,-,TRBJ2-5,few,TGCAGTGCTAGTAGGCAGGAACAAGAGACCCAGTACTTC,CSASRQEQETQYF
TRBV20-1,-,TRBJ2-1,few,TGCAGTGCTAGAGATCAGCGGCAGGGCTCCTACAATGAGCAGTTCTTC,CSARDQRQGSYNEQFF
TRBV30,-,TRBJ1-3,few,TGTGCCTGGAGTGTAACAGGGGGAAACACCATATATTTT,CAWSVTGGNTIYF
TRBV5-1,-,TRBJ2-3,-,TGCGCCAGCAGCTTGCTTCCGGGGGTGAGAACAGATACGCAGTATTTT,CASSLLPGVRTDTQYF
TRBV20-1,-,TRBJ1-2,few,TGCAGTGCTAGAGGGGAACAGGGCTATGGCTACACCTTC,CSARGEQGYGYTF
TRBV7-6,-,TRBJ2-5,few,TGTGCCAGCAGCTTAACCCCCTCGGGGAGGCGAAGAGAGACCCAGTACTTC,CASSLTPSGRRRETQYF
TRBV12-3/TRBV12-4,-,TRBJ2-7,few,TGTGCCAGCGGGAGGGGGCTACGCTACGAGCAGTACTTC,CASGRGLRYEQYF
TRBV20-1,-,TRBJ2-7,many,TGCAGTGCATCCCAGACGTACGAGCAGTACTTC,CSASQTYEQYF
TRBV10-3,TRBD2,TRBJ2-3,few,TGTGCCATCAGTGAGGCGGGGGGCACAGATACGCAGTATTTT,CAISEAGGTDTQYF
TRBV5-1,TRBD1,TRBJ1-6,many,TGCGCCAGCAGCTGGACAGGGAGAAATTCACCCCTCCACTTT,CASSWTGRNSPLHF
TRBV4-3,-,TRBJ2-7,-,TGCGCCAGCAGCCGTACGTTGGGGGGCTACGAGCAGTACTTC,CASSRTLGGYEQYF
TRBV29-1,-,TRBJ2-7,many,TGCAGCGTTGTCCCCGATTCCTACGAGCAGTACTTC,CSVVPDSYEQYF
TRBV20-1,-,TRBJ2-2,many,TGCAGTGCCCAGACCGGGGGGAACACCGGGGAGCTGTTTTTT,CSAQTGGNTGELFF
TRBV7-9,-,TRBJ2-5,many,TGTGCCAGCAGCTTCAGCCAGCAGACCCAGTACTTC,CASSFSQQTQYF
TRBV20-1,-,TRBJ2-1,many,TGCAGTGCTCGGGACGCGAGGACGTACAATGAGCAGTTCTTC,CSARDARTYNEQFF
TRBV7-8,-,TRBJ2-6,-,TGTGCCAGCAGCTTCGCAGAGGTTTCCCCCTTTGGGGCCAACGTCCTGACTTTC,CASSFAEVSPFGANVLTF
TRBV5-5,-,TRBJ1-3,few,TGTGCCAGCAGCTACGACAGAAACACCATATATTTT,CASSYDRNTIYF
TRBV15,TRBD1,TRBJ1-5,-,TGTGCCACCAGCGGGGACAGGGGATTTGGTCAGCCCCAGCATTTT,CATSGDRGFGQPQHF